The 28 T cell receptor beta chains below were found in one sample sequenced in a study of a mutant IDH1 vaccine in newly diagnosed glioma. The repertoire was sequenced with immunoSEQ multiplex PCR; TCRdb's copy has only in-frame clones and lacks some. The table has tens of thousands of clones, 70% to 90% seen once. Time point described: week 35, safety follow-up. With topical imiquimod, each dose of the vaccine consisted of 300 ug of mutant IDH1 20-mer peptide. No cognate antigen is known for these TCRs. The material was PBMCs, obtained from a glioma patient whose treatment included an IDH1 peptide vaccine. Receptor source: a middle-aged woman with glioma.

This rearrangement joins TRBV2 to TRBJ2-7; tentatively, D is TRBD1 (5 bases). The CDR3 totals 15 residues. Germline V gene data show CDR1 as SNHLY and CDR2 as FYNNEI. Deletions cut 5 bases from V and 2 bases from J, with 16 bases between. The CDR3 DNA is TGTGCCAGCAGTCGTAGACAGAATACTGCCTACGAGCAGTACTTC. Translated: CASSRRQNTAYEQYF. The full variable domain, completed using reference TRBV2 and TRBJ2-7, is EPEVTQTPSHQVTQMGQEVILRCVPISNHLYFYWYRQILGQKVEFLVSFYNNEISEKSEIFDDQFSVERPDGSNFTLKIRSTKLEDSAMYFCASSRRQNTAYEQYFGPGTRLTVT.

The chain couples TRBV7-8 to TRBJ1-5; the match to TRBD1 covers 8 bases. The germline V gene encodes CDR1 SGHVS and CDR2 FQNEAQ. CDR3 length: 16 residues. V lost 4 bases to trimming and J lost 0 bases; unmatched junction nucleotides: 5. The CDR3 coding sequence is TGTGCCAGCAGCTCTCGGGGACAGGATAGCAATCAGCCCCAGCATTTT. Its translation: CASSSRGQDSNQPQHF.

The genes are TRBV11-1 and TRBJ2-5, with D unresolved. The germline CDR1 and CDR2 sequences are SGHAT and FQDESV (reference sequence). The CDR3 loop spans 15 amino acids. V was pared by 2 bases and J by 0 bases, with 10 bases between. In DNA form, the CDR3 reads TGTGCCAGCAGCTTACCGTTGGGCAACCAAGAGACCCAGTACTTC. Encoded protein: CASSLPLGNQETQYF. Full variable domain (outside the CDR3, taken from reference TRBV11-1 and TRBJ2-5): EAEVAQSPRYKITEKSQAVAFWCDPISGHATLYWYRQILGQGPELLVQFQDESVVDDSQLPKDRFSAERLKGVDSTLKIQPAELGDSAMYLCASSLPLGNQETQYFGPGTRLLVL.

This chain links TRBV5-1 with TRBJ2-7; D is possibly TRBD1 (6 bases). The germline V and J ends were trimmed by 4 bases and 2 bases, with 13 bases remaining between them. This CDR3 comprises 14 residues. Germline-derived CDR1 and CDR2 are SGHRS and YFSETQ. The CDR3 loop reads CASSLGQFPYEQYF. The DNA for the CDR3 is TGCGCCAGCAGCCTCGGACAGTTCCCCTACGAGCAGTACTTC.

This clone was seen a single time. The gene calls are TRBV4-2 and TRBJ2-3, with 14 bases that match TRBD2. This CDR3 comprises 18 residues. Trimming removed 2 bases from V and 5 bases from J; junction bases left unmatched: 9. Germline V CDR1 and CDR2: LGHNA, YNFKEQ. The CDR3 DNA is TGTGCCAGCAGCCAAAGACCGGGACTAGCGGGAGAGGGAGATACGCAGTATTTT. Its translation: CASSQRPGLAGEGDTQYF.

The chain couples TRBV18 to TRBJ1-2; 9 positions agree with TRBD1. Trimming at V came to 2 bases and at J to 7 bases, leaving 14 bases not matched to a gene. This CDR3 is 17 amino acids long. Germline V gene lookup returns CDR1 KGHSH and CDR2 LQKENI. CDR3 nucleotides: TGTGCCAGCTCACCATTTGTGGTCGGGACAGGGTGGGCTGGCTACACCTTC. Translated: CASSPFVVGTGWAGYTF.

This clone appeared a single time. The rearrangement joins TRBV28 to TRBJ1-5; D perhaps matches TRBD1 (5 bases). Germline lookup yields CDR1 MDHEN and CDR2 SYDVKM. CDR3 size: 14 residues. The ends were cut back, 9 bases at V and 0 bases at J, with 12 bases in the middle. The CDR3 is CASFGDYSNQPQHF. Written as DNA, the CDR3 is TGTGCCAGTTTTGGGGACTATAGCAATCAGCCCCAGCATTTT. The full variable domain, completed using reference TRBV28 and TRBJ1-5, is DVKVTQSSRYLVKRTGEKVFLECVQDMDHENMFWYRQDPGLGLRLIYFSYDVKMKEKGDIPEGYSVSREKKERFSLILESASTNQTSMYLCASFGDYSNQPQHFGDGTRLSIL.

The J gene is TRBJ2-6, the V gene TRBV11-2; tentatively, D is TRBD1 (6 bases). CDR3 size: 17 residues. The V end was cut by 5 bases, the J end by 0 bases, with 14 bases between. CDR1 SGHAT and CDR2 FQNNGV come from the germline V gene. The CDR3 DNA reads as TGTGCCAGCAGCCCCACGGTAGGGGGCTCTGGGGCCAACGTCCTGACTTTC. It is translated as CASSPTVGGSGANVLTF. The full variable domain, completed using reference TRBV11-2 and TRBJ2-6, is EAGVAQSPRYKIIEKRQSVAFWCNPISGHATLYWYQQILGQGPKLLIQFQNNGVVDDSQLPKDRFSAERLKGVDSTLKIQPAKLEDSAVYLCASSPTVGGSGANVLTFGAGSRLTVL.

The rearrangement joins TRBV29-1 to TRBJ1-1; 7 bases are a match to TRBD1. V lost 6 bases to trimming and J lost 4 bases; unmatched junction nucleotides: 8. CDR3 length: 13 residues. CDR1 is SQVTM and CDR2 is ANQGSEA in the germline V gene. CDR3 nucleotide sequence: TGCAGCGTATCGGAGACAGGGTCCACTGAAGCTTTCTTT. This sequence encodes CSVSETGSTEAFF.

V is TRBV6-1 and J is TRBJ2-1; D possibly corresponds to TRBD2 (6 bases). Germline loops: CDR1 MNHNS, CDR2 SASEGT. CDR3 length: 14 amino acids. Trimming shortened V by 8 bases and J by 8 bases, and 19 bases separated the two germline ends. The CDR3 spells CASVRRLEFHEQFF. The CDR3 nucleotides are TGTGCCAGCGTCCGTCGACTAGAATTCCATGAGCAGTTCTTC.

V usage is TRBV4-1 and J usage is TRBJ2-1, with TRBD2 matching 13 bases. Germline CDR1 MGHRA, CDR2 YSYEKL. The ends lost 4 bases at V and 13 bases at J; junction bases unmatched: 10. The CDR3 has 15 amino acids. CDR3 residues: CASSLSAGTSGTQFF. For the CDR3, the DNA is TGCGCCAGCAGCCTTTCGGCTGGGACTAGCGGGACACAGTTCTTC.

The chain carries TRBV7-9 and TRBJ1-1; D perhaps matches TRBD1 (6 bases). V lost 5 bases and J 0 bases, leaving 16 bases between the germline ends. CDR1 is SEHNR, CDR2 FQNEAQ, per germline (reference sequence). This CDR3 comprises 16 residues. The DNA of the CDR3 is TGTGCCAGCAGCCACCTGAGGGGGGGAATGAACACTGAAGCTTTCTTT. This translates into CASSHLRGGMNTEAFF.

The V and J genes are TRBV4-1 and TRBJ2-7; the match to TRBD2 covers 9 bases. CDR1 and CDR2 (germline): MGHRA, YSYEKL. This CDR3 spans 16 amino acids. After removal of 5 bases from V and 1 base from J, the junction contained 9 bases not matched to a gene. Written as DNA, the CDR3 is TGCGCCAGCAGCACGGTAGCGGGAGCGCTTTCCTACGAGCAGTACTTC. This translates into CASSTVAGALSYEQYF.

The V and J genes are TRBV5-1 and TRBJ2-7; 7 bases are shared with TRBD1. Germline CDR1 and CDR2: SGHRS and YFSETQ. This CDR3 spans 15 amino acids. V lost 4 bases to trimming and J lost 3 bases; unmatched junction nucleotides: 10. CDR3 nucleotides: TGCGCCAGCAGCAGTACTCCGGGACAGCTCTACGAGCAGTACTTC. This translates into CASSSTPGQLYEQYF.

This chain uses TRBV6-5 with TRBJ2-1, with D tentatively TRBD1 or TRBD2 (5 bases each). CDR3 length equals 15 residues. Germline-derived CDR1 and CDR2 are MNHEY and SVGAGI. Trimming stripped 2 bases from V and 2 bases from J, with 10 bases between. CDR3 DNA sequence: TGTGCCAGCAGTTACCGGGACGCAACCTACAATGAGCAGTTCTTC. Amino acid sequence: CASSYRDATYNEQFF.

This clone has more than one count but fewer than ten. The J gene is TRBJ2-2, the V gene TRBV9; D is unresolved. The V gene lost 0 bases and the J gene lost 0 bases, with 6 bases spanning the gap. CDR3 length: 15 amino acids. The germline V gene has CDR1 SGDLS and CDR2 YYNGEE. The chain's CDR3 is CASSVALANTGELFF. As DNA, the CDR3 is TGTGCCAGCAGCGTAGCCCTAGCGAACACCGGGGAGCTGTTTTTT.

The chain combines TRBV28 with TRBJ1-1; no clear D gene. V lost 6 bases and J lost 5, with 13 bases in between. CDR1 and CDR2 (germline): MDHEN, SYDVKM. The CDR3 runs to 13 residues. CDR3 nucleotides: TGTGCCAGCAGCTGGGCAGGAAGGACTGAAGCTTTCTTT. Its translation: CASSWAGRTEAFF.

This rearrangement joins TRBV6-5 to TRBJ1-1; 8 nucleotides align to TRBD1. Germline V gene sequence: CDR1 MNHEY, CDR2 SVGAGI. The ends lost 6 bases at V and 1 base at J; junction bases unmatched: 4. The CDR3 is 14 residues long. Here the CDR3 DNA reads TGTGCCAGCAGCCGGGACAGGAAGAACACTGAAGCTTTCTTT. Translation gives CASSRDRKNTEAFF.

V is TRBV4-2 and J is TRBJ2-4, with TRBD2 as a possible D gene (6 bases). Germline CDR1 LGHNA, CDR2 YNFKEQ. There are 15 residues in the CDR3. V lost 2 bases, J lost 0 bases, and 8 bases lay in between. The CDR3 loop reads CASSQRRGAKNIQYF. The CDR3 nucleotides are TGTGCCAGCAGCCAAAGGAGGGGAGCCAAAAACATTCAGTACTTC.

This chain links TRBV5-1 with TRBJ1-6; D is perhaps TRBD1 (5 bases). With 5 bases removed from V and 8 bases from J, the gap between germline ends came to 20 bases. The V gene's germline CDR1 is SGHRS and CDR2 YFSETQ. This CDR3 contains 16 residues. CDR3: CASSEGRSRMYSPLHF. The CDR3 DNA reads TGCGCCAGCAGTGAGGGACGGAGCCGGATGTATTCACCCCTCCACTTT.

CDR3 residues: CASSQESRVPTQYF. CDR3 coding DNA: TGTGCCAGCAGCCAAGAATCGCGCGTTCCCACCCAGTACTTC. The rearrangement uses TRBV4-2 and TRBJ2-5; D not resolved. Germline V gene data show CDR1 as LGHNA and CDR2 as YNFKEQ. Trimming took 0 bases from V and 8 from J, leaving 13 bases between them. There are 14 residues in the CDR3.

V is TRBV4-3 and J is TRBJ1-1; no clear D. There are 15 residues in the CDR3. Trimming took off 1 base at V and 0 bases at J, with 9 bases between the two ends. CDR1 is LGHNA, CDR2 YSLEER, per germline. CDR3 amino acids: CASSQGVIMNTEAFF. In nucleotides, the CDR3 is TGCGCCAGCAGCCAAGGTGTCATTATGAACACTGAAGCTTTCTTT.

This clone is a singleton in its sample. V and J are TRBV5-1 and TRBJ1-1; 8 bases agree with TRBD1. V lost 7 bases and J lost 1; bases outside the gene matches: 9. Germline V gene data show CDR1 as SGHRS and CDR2 as YFSETQ. The CDR3 length is 15 residues. CDR3 DNA sequence: TGCGCCAGCGATACCGTACAGGGGGGGAACACTGAAGCTTTCTTT. It encodes CASDTVQGGNTEAFF.

The chain has TRBV5-6 and TRBJ2-7; D not certain. The germline V gene has CDR1 SGHDT and CDR2 YYEEEE. The ends were cut back, 4 bases at V and 3 bases at J, with 17 bases in the middle. There are 15 residues in the CDR3. CDR3 DNA: TGTGCCAGCAGCCCCCCCCTAGGGCAGTTCTACGAGCAGTACTTC. It yields the protein CASSPPLGQFYEQYF.

The genes are TRBV5-4 and TRBJ2-6; 7 nucleotides match TRBD1. Germline V CDR1 and CDR2: SGHNT, YYREEE (reference sequence). Trimming took 4 bases from V and 0 from J; bases not matched to a gene: 13. This CDR3 has 19 residues. Here the CDR3 DNA reads TGTGCCAGCAGCGGCCCTAAGGGCAGGGACAGCTCTGGGGCCAACGTCCTGACTTTC. Protein product: CASSGPKGRDSSGANVLTF.

This clone has only a few counts. V gene TRBV27 combines with J gene TRBJ1-6; D might be TRBD1 (5 bases). Germline loops: CDR1 MNHEY, CDR2 SMNVEV (reference sequence). Trimming left V 4 bases short and J 1 base short, with 17 bases between. This CDR3 is 18 amino acids long. The CDR3 loop reads CASSSRLGGSSYNSPLHF. The DNA of the CDR3 is TGTGCCAGCAGTTCTCGTCTCGGGGGTAGTTCCTATAATTCACCCCTCCACTTT.

The chain uses TRBV9 and TRBJ1-3; no reliable D call. The germline CDR1 and CDR2 sequences are SGDLS and YYNGEE. The V and J ends lost 7 bases and 1 base respectively, with 3 bases between them. This CDR3 spans 11 amino acids. CDR3 in amino acids: CASASGNTIYF. DNA of the CDR3: TGTGCCAGCGCGTCTGGAAACACCATATATTTT.

J is TRBJ1-6 and V is TRBV13; D is undetermined. V was cut by 0 bases and J by 2 bases, with 11 bases left in between. The CDR3 consists of 17 residues. CDR1 is PRHDT, CDR2 FYEKMQ, per germline (reference sequence). As DNA, the CDR3 is TGTGCCAGCAGCTTAGGACAGACTATCACCTATAATTCACCCCTCCACTTT. Its translation: CASSLGQTITYNSPLHF.